Listed here are 29 T cell receptor beta chains from one sample, sequenced in a study of blood T cell repertoires in COVID-19. Profiling relied on immunoSEQ multiplex PCR, and the TCRdb table lists in-frame clones only, not all of them. The repertoire consists of 250,000 to 300,000 clones, with approximately 90% occurring once and the leading ten covering just under 6.5%. Input material: peripheral blood. These receptor sequences come from a woman between 45 and 60 years old with COVID-19, enrolled during active disease.

The genes are TRBV29-1 and TRBJ1-1, with TRBD1 as a possible D gene (5 bases). Germline lookup yields CDR1 SQVTM and CDR2 ANQGSEA. The length of the CDR3 is 12 residues. The CDR3 protein is CSATRGGTEAFF. The CDR3 nucleotides are TGCAGTGCTACCCGGGGGGGAACTGAAGCTTTCTTT.

This clone was counted only a few times. The chain has TRBV11-3 and TRBJ2-3; TRBD2 aligns across 12 bases. V lost 5 bases, J lost 0 bases, and 3 bases stayed unmatched. Per germline, CDR1 SGHNT and CDR2 YENEEA. The length of the CDR3 is 16 residues. CDR3 nucleotides: TGTGCCAGCAGCCTCGGACTAGCGGGGAGCACAGATACGCAGTATTTT. Its protein product is CASSLGLAGSTDTQYF.

The J gene is TRBJ1-2, the V gene TRBV6-6, with 8 bases identical to TRBD1. Unmatched junction bases numbered 5, after V lost 0 bases and J lost 5 bases. Germline-derived CDR1 and CDR2 are MNHNY and SVGAGI (reference sequence). The CDR3 consists of 15 residues. This chain's CDR3 is CASSYSLDRAYGYTF. CDR3 in DNA: TGTGCCAGCAGTTACTCCTTGGACAGGGCTTATGGCTACACCTTC.

V usage is TRBV5-1 and J usage is TRBJ2-5; tentative D call: TRBD1 (6 bases). Looked up from germline, CDR1 is SGHRS and CDR2 is YFSETQ. The CDR3 runs to 14 residues. V was clipped by 2 bases and J by 1 base, with 9 bases between them. CDR3 sequence (DNA): TGCGCCAGCAGCTTCTCGACAGGCCAAGAGACCCAGTACTTC. Residues: CASSFSTGQETQYF.

The V call is TRBV9, the J call TRBJ1-2, with TRBD1 as a possible D gene (5 bases). The CDR3 has 15 amino acids. V lost 1 base to trimming and J lost 2 bases, with 12 bases between them. Germline CDR1 SGDLS, CDR2 YYNGEE. CDR3 coding DNA: TGTGCCAGCAGCGTAAGTCCTAGACAGAACTATGGCTACACCTTC. Its translation: CASSVSPRQNYGYTF.

The V gene is TRBV30, the J gene TRBJ1-2, with 8 bases that match TRBD1. The CDR3 is made up of 11 amino acids. Trimming removed 4 bases from V and 11 bases from J; junction bases left unmatched: 6. CDR1 is GTSNPN, CDR2 SVGIG, per germline (reference sequence). This chain's CDR3 is CAWTDRGRYTF. CDR3 DNA sequence: TGTGCCTGGACCGACAGGGGACGATACACCTTC.

J is TRBJ1-5 and V is TRBV7-8, with 9 bases aligning to TRBD1. Looked up from germline, CDR1 is SGHVS and CDR2 is FQNEAQ. This CDR3 region has 18 residues. J gave up 0 bases and V 2 bases, and 8 bases lay outside the gene matches. The CDR3 loop reads CASSLMDRGDHSNQPQHF. CDR3 nucleotides: TGTGCCAGCAGCTTAATGGACAGGGGCGACCATAGCAATCAGCCCCAGCATTTT.

This chain joins TRBV7-9 and TRBJ2-3; TRBD2 matches at 9 bases. The CDR3 contains 12 residues. V lost 5 bases, J lost 14 bases, and 8 bases stayed unmatched. Germline CDR1 and CDR2: SEHNR and FQNEAQ (reference sequence). This CDR3 is CASSAGLANPYF. Here the CDR3 DNA reads TGTGCCAGCAGCGCAGGACTAGCGAATCCGTATTTT.

V and J are TRBV27 and TRBJ2-1; no reliable D call. Germline V gene data show CDR1 as MNHEY and CDR2 as SMNVEV (reference sequence). The CDR3 covers 13 residues. V lost 2 bases, J lost 7 bases, and 9 bases lay in between. The CDR3 reads CASSLSSLNEQFF. CDR3 nucleotides: TGTGCCAGCAGTTTAAGTAGCTTAAATGAGCAGTTCTTC.

This clone has more than one count but fewer than ten. This chain joins TRBV11-2 and TRBJ1-2; 7 nucleotides line up with TRBD1. This CDR3 region has 15 residues. From germline, CDR1 is SGHAT and CDR2 FQNNGV. The V gene end was trimmed by 5 bases and the J gene end by 2 bases; junction bases not matched to a gene: 8. The CDR3 loop is CASSKYRQGNYGYTF. The CDR3 DNA follows: TGTGCCAGCAGCAAGTATCGACAGGGAAACTATGGCTACACCTTC.

CDR3 region: CASSYRVTAGANVLTF. The CDR3 DNA sequence: TGTGCCAGCAGCTACAGGGTAACAGCGGGGGCCAACGTCCTGACTTTC. V gene TRBV7-2 combines with J gene TRBJ2-6; tentative D call: TRBD1 (6 bases). V lost 4 bases, J lost 4 bases, and 14 bases lay in between. The CDR3 length is 16 residues. Looked up from germline, CDR1 is SGHTA and CDR2 is FQGNSA.

In DNA form, the CDR3 reads TGTGCCAGCAGCTTTGGCGGGAGGCCTGAGCAGTTCTTC. This translates into CASSFGGRPEQFF. J is TRBJ2-1 and V is TRBV7-2, with 8 bases that match TRBD2. Germline V lookup: CDR1 SGHTA, CDR2 FQGNSA. This CDR3 has 13 residues. Unmatched junction bases numbered 4, after V lost 3 bases and J lost 9 bases.

This clone appeared a few times. The V and J genes are TRBV5-5 and TRBJ2-3; maybe TRBD2 (5 bases). CDR3 size: 16 residues. V shed 0 bases and J shed 1 base, with 12 bases lying between them. The germline CDR1 and CDR2 sequences are SGHKS and YYEKEE (reference sequence). The CDR3 here is CASSLVWPGGTDTQYF. The CDR3 DNA sequence: TGTGCCAGCAGCTTGGTGTGGCCCGGGGGCACAGATACGCAGTATTTT.

This clone came up many times. The chain joins TRBV25-1 to TRBJ2-7; D gene unclear. The V and J ends lost 3 bases and 4 bases respectively, with 4 bases between them. The CDR3 has 11 residues. From germline, CDR1 is MGHDK and CDR2 SYGVNS. The CDR3: CASSDYYEQYF. In nucleotides, the CDR3 is TGTGCCAGCAGTGACTATTACGAGCAGTACTTC.

V is TRBV12-3 or TRBV12-4 and J is TRBJ2-7, with D hard to call. Trimming removed 6 bases from V and 3 bases from J, with 6 bases in between. CDR3 size: 11 residues. The CDR3 loop reads CASSYSYEQYF. The CDR3 DNA reads TGTGCCAGCAGCTATAGCTACGAGCAGTACTTC.

The rearrangement uses TRBV29-1 and TRBJ2-1; tentatively, D is TRBD2 (6 bases). Germline-derived CDR1 and CDR2 are SQVTM and ANQGSEA. This CDR3 has 12 amino acids. V was trimmed by 0 bases and J by 13 bases, leaving 13 bases between them. The CDR3 nucleotides read TGCAGCGTTGAAGATTCGCGGAGGGGTCAGTTCTTC. Translated: CSVEDSRRGQFF.

V is TRBV5-1 and J is TRBJ2-5; TRBD2 matches 15 bases. The CDR3 spans 15 residues. Germline CDR1 is SGHRS and CDR2 is YFSETQ. Losses at the gene ends were 3 bases for V and 5 bases for J; bases not matched to a gene: 2. The CDR3 loop reads CASSWTSGRAETQYF. Written as DNA, the CDR3 is TGCGCCAGCAGCTGGACTAGCGGGAGGGCCGAGACCCAGTACTTC.

This sequence joins TRBV19 and TRBJ2-7; D is undetermined. Germline assignment: CDR1 LNHDA and CDR2 SQIVND (reference sequence). Trimming left V 3 bases short and J 2 bases short, with 11 bases between. This CDR3 has 14 residues. The CDR3 DNA sequence: TGTGCCAGTAGTATGGCCCCTCCGCCCTACGAGCAGTACTTC. Its translation: CASSMAPPPYEQYF.

As concerns this clone: At one end, the junction sequence differs from germline, possibly due to a read error. The chain employs TRBV6-1 and TRBJ2-1; D not resolved. Germline lookup yields CDR1 MNHNS and CDR2 SASEGT. The length of the CDR3 is 13 residues. CDR3 loop: CASSEAGYDEQFF. CDR3 DNA sequence: TGTGCCAGCAGTGAGGCAGGCTACGATGAGCAGTTCTTC.

CDR3 nucleotide sequence: TGTGCCAGCAGCTTAGGCTCAGGGCGAGAGACCCAGTACTTC. The encoded protein is CASSLGSGRETQYF. This chain joins TRBV11-3 and TRBJ2-5, with D possibly matching TRBD1 (5 bases). The germline gives CDR1 SGHNT, CDR2 YENEEA. The CDR3 is 14 residues long. V was clipped by 1 base and J by 4 bases, with 10 bases between them.

This clone was detected only a few times. V gene TRBV5-1 combines with J gene TRBJ2-7; weak D call: TRBD2 (6 bases). The CDR3 spans 14 residues. Germline V gene data show CDR1 as SGHRS and CDR2 as YFSETQ. The V end lost 3 bases, the J end lost 1 base, and 11 bases lay between the germline ends. The CDR3 here is CASSSGDWSYEQYF. CDR3 nucleotide sequence: TGCGCCAGCAGCTCGGGGGATTGGTCCTACGAGCAGTACTTC.

The chain joins TRBV7-9 to TRBJ2-3, with D maybe TRBD1 (6 bases). This CDR3 contains 15 residues. V shed 2 bases and J shed 4 bases, with 13 bases lying between them. The germline V gene encodes CDR1 SEHNR and CDR2 FQNEAQ (reference sequence). CDR3 sequence reads: CASSLQGLGADTQYF. CDR3 nucleotide sequence: TGTGCCAGCAGCTTACAGGGGCTGGGCGCAGATACGCAGTATTTT.

V and J are TRBV2 and TRBJ1-5; D gene unclear. This CDR3 is 12 amino acids long. V was clipped by 7 bases and J by 2 bases, with 6 bases between them. Germline V gene data show CDR1 as SNHLY and CDR2 as FYNNEI. In DNA form, the CDR3 reads TGTGCCAGCAACGGTCGCAATCAGCCCCAGCATTTT. Residues: CASNGRNQPQHF.

The chain uses TRBV11-3 and TRBJ2-3, with TRBD1 matching 12 bases. The trim removed 5 bases at V and 6 bases at J, leaving 9 bases unmatched. The germline V gene encodes CDR1 SGHNT and CDR2 YENEEA. The CDR3 spans 16 residues. CDR3 residues: CASSPPGQGAGDTQYF. For the CDR3, the DNA is TGTGCCAGCAGCCCGCCGGGACAGGGGGCCGGGGATACGCAGTATTTT.

This clone showed up just a few times. The rearrangement links TRBV11-2 to TRBJ2-3, with 10 bases matching TRBD2. The V segment lost 5 bases and the J segment 0 bases; nucleotides outside the gene matches: 5. The CDR3 length is 16 residues. Germline values: CDR1 SGHAT, CDR2 FQNNGV. CDR3 nucleotides: TGTGCCAGCAGCATCCTAGCGGGAGTTAGCACAGATACGCAGTATTTT. This encodes CASSILAGVSTDTQYF.

The chain carries TRBV19 and TRBJ1-3, with 7 bases aligning to TRBD1. The CDR3 length is 13 residues. CDR1 and CDR2 (germline): LNHDA, SQIVND (reference sequence). The V gene end was trimmed by 5 bases and the J gene end by 4 bases; junction bases not matched to a gene: 2. This CDR3 reads CASSPGQGNTIYF. CDR3 bases: TGTGCCAGTAGTCCGGGACAGGGAAACACCATATATTTT. Combining the CDR3 with reference TRBV19 and TRBJ1-3 gives the whole variable domain DGGITQSPKYLFRKEGQNVTLSCEQNLNHDAMYWYRQDPGQGLRLIYYSQIVNDFQKGDIAEGYSVSREKKESFPLTVTSAQKNPTAFYLCASSPGQGNTIYFGEGSWLTVV.

This clone was seen once. The chain employs TRBV2 and TRBJ1-5, with D tentatively TRBD1 (6 bases). This CDR3 region has 14 residues. V was pared by 3 bases and J by 7 bases, with 13 bases between. CDR1 SNHLY and CDR2 FYNNEI come from the germline V gene. The CDR3 protein is CASSEVPGAQPQHF. The CDR3 DNA follows: TGTGCCAGCAGTGAGGTGCCAGGGGCCCAGCCCCAGCATTTT.

The chain combines TRBV29-1 with TRBJ1-1; D is perhaps TRBD1 (6 bases). Germline CDR1 SQVTM, CDR2 ANQGSEA. The CDR3 is made up of 11 amino acids. V was cut by 7 bases and J by 6 bases, with 12 bases left in between. The CDR3 reads CSAQKGAEAFF. The CDR3 DNA reads as TGCAGCGCCCAGAAGGGGGCTGAAGCTTTCTTT.

The J gene is TRBJ1-5, the V gene TRBV3-1 (or the pseudogene TRBV3-2), with D tentatively TRBD1 (6 bases). Deletions cut 0 bases from V and 7 bases from J, with 13 bases between. Germline V CDR1 and CDR2: LGHDT, YNNKEL (reference sequence). This CDR3 contains 15 residues. For the CDR3, the DNA is TGTGCCAGCAGCCAAGATTGGGGGCTGGGGCAGCCCCAGCATTTT. This gives the protein CASSQDWGLGQPQHF.